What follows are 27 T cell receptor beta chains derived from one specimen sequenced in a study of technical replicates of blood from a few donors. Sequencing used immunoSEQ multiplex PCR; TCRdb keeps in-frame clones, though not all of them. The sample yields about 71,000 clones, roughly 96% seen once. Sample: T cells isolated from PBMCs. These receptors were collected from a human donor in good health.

The CDR3 sequence: CASSPVYPPSADGYTF. DNA for the CDR3: TGTGCCAGCTCACCAGTGTATCCCCCCTCAGCGGATGGCTACACCTTC. This rearrangement joins TRBV18 to TRBJ1-2; no definite D call. This CDR3 spans 16 amino acids. V gave up 2 bases and J gave up 6 bases, with 19 bases separating them. The V gene's germline CDR1 is KGHSH and CDR2 LQKENI.

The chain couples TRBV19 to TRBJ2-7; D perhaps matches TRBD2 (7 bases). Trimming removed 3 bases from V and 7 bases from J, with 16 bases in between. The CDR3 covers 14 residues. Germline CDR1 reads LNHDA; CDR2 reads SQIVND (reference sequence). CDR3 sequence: CASSMTAGAKEQYF. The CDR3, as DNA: TGTGCCAGTAGTATGACGGCGGGGGCCAAAGAGCAGTACTTC.

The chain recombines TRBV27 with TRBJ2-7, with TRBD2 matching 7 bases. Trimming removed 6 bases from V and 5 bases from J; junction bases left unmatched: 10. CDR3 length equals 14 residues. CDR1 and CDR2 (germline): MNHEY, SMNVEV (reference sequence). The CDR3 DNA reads TGTGCCAGCAGAGAGGCGGGAGCAGGGAACGAGCAGTACTTC. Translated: CASREAGAGNEQYF.

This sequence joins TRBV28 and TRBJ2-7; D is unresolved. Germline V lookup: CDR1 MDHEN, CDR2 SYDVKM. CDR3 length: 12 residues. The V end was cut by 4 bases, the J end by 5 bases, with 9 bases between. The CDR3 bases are TGTGCCAGCAGTTCGCCCGGTCACGAGCAGTACTTC. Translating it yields CASSSPGHEQYF.

As DNA, the CDR3 is TGCGCCAGCAGCTTGTGTACTAGCGGGGATTGTAGTGATACGCAGTATTTT. Its translation: CASSLCTSGDCSDTQYF. This chain connects TRBV5-1 to TRBJ2-3, with TRBD2 matching 10 bases. CDR1 is SGHRS and CDR2 is YFSETQ in the germline V gene. The CDR3 is made up of 17 amino acids. V shed 1 base, J shed 6 bases, and the junction held 11 bases outside the gene matches.

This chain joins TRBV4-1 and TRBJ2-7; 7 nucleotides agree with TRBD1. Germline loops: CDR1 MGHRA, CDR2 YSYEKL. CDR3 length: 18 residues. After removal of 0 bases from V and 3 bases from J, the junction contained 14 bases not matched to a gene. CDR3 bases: TGCGCCAGCAGCCAAGAAGCCCCGGACAGGTTTATCGTCTACGAGCAGTACTTC. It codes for CASSQEAPDRFIVYEQYF.

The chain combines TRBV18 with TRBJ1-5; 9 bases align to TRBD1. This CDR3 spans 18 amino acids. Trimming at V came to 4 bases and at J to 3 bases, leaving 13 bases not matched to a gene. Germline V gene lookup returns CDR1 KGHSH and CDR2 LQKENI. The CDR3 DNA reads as TGTGCCAGCTCACGAGAGATAGGGACAGGGAATTCCAATCAGCCCCAGCATTTT. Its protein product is CASSREIGTGNSNQPQHF.

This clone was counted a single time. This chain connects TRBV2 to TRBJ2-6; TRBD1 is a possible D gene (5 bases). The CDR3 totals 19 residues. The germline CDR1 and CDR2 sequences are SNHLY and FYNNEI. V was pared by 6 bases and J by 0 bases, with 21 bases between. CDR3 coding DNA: TGTGCCAGCAGACTAAGACAGTTTCCCCTCAGCTCTGGGGCCAACGTCCTGACTTTC. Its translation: CASRLRQFPLSSGANVLTF.

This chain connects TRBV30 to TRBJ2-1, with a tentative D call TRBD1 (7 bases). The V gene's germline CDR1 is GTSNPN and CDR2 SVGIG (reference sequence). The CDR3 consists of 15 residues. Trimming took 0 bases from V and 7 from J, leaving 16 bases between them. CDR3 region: CAWSVGEGAGNEQFF. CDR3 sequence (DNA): TGTGCCTGGAGTGTAGGTGAGGGGGCGGGGAATGAGCAGTTCTTC.

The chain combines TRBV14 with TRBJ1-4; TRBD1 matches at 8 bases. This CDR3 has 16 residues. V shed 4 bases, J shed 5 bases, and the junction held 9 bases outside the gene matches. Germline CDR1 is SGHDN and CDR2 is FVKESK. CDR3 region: CASSPIGQGFNEKLFF. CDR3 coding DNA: TGTGCCAGCAGCCCGATCGGACAGGGCTTCAATGAAAAACTGTTTTTT.

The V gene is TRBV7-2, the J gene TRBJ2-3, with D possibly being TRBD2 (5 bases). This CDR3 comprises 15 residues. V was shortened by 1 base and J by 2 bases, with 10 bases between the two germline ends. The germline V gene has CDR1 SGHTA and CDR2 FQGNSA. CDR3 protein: CASSLGDYYTDTQYF. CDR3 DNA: TGTGCCAGCAGCTTAGGCGACTATTACACAGATACGCAGTATTTT. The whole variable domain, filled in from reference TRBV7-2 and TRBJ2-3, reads GAGVSQSPSNKVTEKGKDVELRCDPISGHTALYWYRQSLGQGLEFLIYFQGNSAPDKSGLPSDRFSAERTGGSVSTLTIQRTQQEDSAVYLCASSLGDYYTDTQYFGPGTRLTVL.

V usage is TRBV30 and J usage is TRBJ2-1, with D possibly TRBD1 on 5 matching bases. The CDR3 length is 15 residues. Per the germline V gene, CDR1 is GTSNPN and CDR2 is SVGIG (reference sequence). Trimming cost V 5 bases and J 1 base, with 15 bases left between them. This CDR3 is CAWQSQGYSYNEQFF. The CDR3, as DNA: TGTGCCTGGCAGTCTCAGGGTTATTCCTACAATGAGCAGTTCTTC. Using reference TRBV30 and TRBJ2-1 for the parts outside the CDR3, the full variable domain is SQTIHQWPATLVQPVGSPLSLECTVEGTSNPNLYWYRQAAGRGLQLLFYSVGIGQISSEVPQNLSASRPQDRQFILSSKKLLLSDSGFYLCAWQSQGYSYNEQFFGPGTRLTVL.

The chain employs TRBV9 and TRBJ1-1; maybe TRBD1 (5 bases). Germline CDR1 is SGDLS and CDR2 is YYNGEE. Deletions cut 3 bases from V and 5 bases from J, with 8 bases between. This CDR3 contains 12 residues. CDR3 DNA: TGTGCCAGCAGCGGGGAGGGGACTGAAGCTTTCTTT. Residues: CASSGEGTEAFF. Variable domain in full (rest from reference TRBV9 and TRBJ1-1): DSGVTQTPKHLITATGQRVTLRCSPRSGDLSVYWYQQSLDQGLQFLIQYYNGEERAKGNILERFSAQQFPDLHSELNLSSLELGDSALYFCASSGEGTEAFFGQGTRLTVV.

CDR3 amino acids: CASSSQQGTEQFF. As DNA, the CDR3 is TGTGCCAGTAGTAGCCAACAGGGGACTGAGCAGTTCTTC. The V and J genes are TRBV19 and TRBJ2-1; 7 nucleotides match TRBD1. The CDR3 runs to 13 residues. Germline loops: CDR1 LNHDA, CDR2 SQIVND (reference sequence). Trimming removed 4 bases from V and 9 bases from J; junction bases left unmatched: 6.

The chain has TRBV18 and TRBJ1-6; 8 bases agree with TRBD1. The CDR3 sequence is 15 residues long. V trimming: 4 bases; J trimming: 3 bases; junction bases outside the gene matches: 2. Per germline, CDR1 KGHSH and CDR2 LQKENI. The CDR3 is CASSRTGLYNSPLHF. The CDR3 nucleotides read TGTGCCAGCTCACGGACAGGGCTCTATAATTCACCCCTCCACTTT.

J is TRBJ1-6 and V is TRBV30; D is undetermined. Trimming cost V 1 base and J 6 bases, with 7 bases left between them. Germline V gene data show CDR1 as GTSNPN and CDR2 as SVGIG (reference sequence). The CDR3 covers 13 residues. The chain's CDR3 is CAWSAGGNSPLHF. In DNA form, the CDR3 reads TGTGCCTGGAGTGCCGGAGGTAATTCACCCCTCCACTTT.

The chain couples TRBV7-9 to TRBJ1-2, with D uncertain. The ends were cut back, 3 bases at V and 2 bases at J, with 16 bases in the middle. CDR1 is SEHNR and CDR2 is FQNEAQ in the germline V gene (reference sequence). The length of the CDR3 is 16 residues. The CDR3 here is CASSFTQTQTNYGYTF. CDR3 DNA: TGTGCCAGCAGCTTTACCCAGACACAAACCAACTATGGCTACACCTTC.

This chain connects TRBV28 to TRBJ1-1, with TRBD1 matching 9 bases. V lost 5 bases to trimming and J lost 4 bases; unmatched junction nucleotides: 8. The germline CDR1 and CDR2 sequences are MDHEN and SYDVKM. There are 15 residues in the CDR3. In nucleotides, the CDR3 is TGTGCCAGCAGTGACTGGACAGGGGCCTTCACTGAAGCTTTCTTT. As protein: CASSDWTGAFTEAFF.

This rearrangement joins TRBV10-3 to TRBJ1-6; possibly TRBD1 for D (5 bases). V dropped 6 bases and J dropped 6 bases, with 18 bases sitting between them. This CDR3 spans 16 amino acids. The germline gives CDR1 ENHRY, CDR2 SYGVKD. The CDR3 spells CAISLRSGDANSPLHF. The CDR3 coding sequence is TGTGCCATCAGCTTGCGCTCGGGGGACGCTAATTCACCCCTCCACTTT.

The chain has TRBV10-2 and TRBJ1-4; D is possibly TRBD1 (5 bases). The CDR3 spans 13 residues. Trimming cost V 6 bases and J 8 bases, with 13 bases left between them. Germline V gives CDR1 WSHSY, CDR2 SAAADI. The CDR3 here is CASRSRDWEKLFF. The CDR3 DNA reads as TGCGCCAGCAGGTCCAGGGACTGGGAAAAACTGTTTTTT.

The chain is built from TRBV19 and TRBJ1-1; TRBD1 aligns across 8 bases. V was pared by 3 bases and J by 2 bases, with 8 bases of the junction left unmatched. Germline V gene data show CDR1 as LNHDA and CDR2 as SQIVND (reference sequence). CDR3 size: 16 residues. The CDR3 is CASSMRYRGSNTEAFF. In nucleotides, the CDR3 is TGTGCCAGTAGTATGAGATACAGGGGGTCTAACACTGAAGCTTTCTTT.

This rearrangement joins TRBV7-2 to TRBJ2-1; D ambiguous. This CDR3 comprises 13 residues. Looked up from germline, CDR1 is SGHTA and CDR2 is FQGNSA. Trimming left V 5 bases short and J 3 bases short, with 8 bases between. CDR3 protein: CASSPYIYNEQFF. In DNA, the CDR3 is TGTGCCAGCAGCCCCTATATCTACAATGAGCAGTTCTTC.

CDR3 sequence: CASSLAHFGLRGYTF. DNA of the CDR3: TGTGCCAGCAGCTTAGCCCATTTTGGTCTGCGGGGCTACACCTTC. The chain joins TRBV13 to TRBJ1-2; D is unresolved. Looked up from germline, CDR1 is PRHDT and CDR2 is FYEKMQ (reference sequence). This CDR3 region has 15 residues. The V end was cut by 1 base, the J end by 8 bases, with 17 bases between.

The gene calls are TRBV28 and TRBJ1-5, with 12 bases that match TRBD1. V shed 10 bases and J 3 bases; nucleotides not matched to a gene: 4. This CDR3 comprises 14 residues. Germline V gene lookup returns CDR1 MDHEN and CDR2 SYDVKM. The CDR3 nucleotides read TGTGCCACCACGGGACAGGGGGCCAATCAGCCCCAGCATTTT. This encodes CATTGQGANQPQHF.

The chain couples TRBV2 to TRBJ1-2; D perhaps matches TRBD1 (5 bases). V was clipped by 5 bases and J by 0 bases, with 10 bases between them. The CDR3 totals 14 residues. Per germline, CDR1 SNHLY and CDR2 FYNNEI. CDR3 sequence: CASSLTAANYGYTF. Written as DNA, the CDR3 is TGTGCCAGCAGTTTGACAGCAGCTAACTATGGCTACACCTTC.

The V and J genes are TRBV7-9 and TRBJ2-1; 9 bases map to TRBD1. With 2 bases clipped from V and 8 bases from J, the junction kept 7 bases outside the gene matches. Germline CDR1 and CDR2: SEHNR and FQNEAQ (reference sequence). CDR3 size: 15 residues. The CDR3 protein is CASSLRRTGVDEQFF. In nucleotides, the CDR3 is TGTGCCAGCAGCTTACGAAGGACAGGGGTCGATGAGCAGTTCTTC.

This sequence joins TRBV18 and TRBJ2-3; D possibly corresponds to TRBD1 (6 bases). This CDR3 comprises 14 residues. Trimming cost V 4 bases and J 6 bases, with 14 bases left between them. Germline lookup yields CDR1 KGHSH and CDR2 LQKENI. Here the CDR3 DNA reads TGTGCCAGCTCACTACAGGGTTTCCAGGATACGCAGTATTTT. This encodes CASSLQGFQDTQYF.